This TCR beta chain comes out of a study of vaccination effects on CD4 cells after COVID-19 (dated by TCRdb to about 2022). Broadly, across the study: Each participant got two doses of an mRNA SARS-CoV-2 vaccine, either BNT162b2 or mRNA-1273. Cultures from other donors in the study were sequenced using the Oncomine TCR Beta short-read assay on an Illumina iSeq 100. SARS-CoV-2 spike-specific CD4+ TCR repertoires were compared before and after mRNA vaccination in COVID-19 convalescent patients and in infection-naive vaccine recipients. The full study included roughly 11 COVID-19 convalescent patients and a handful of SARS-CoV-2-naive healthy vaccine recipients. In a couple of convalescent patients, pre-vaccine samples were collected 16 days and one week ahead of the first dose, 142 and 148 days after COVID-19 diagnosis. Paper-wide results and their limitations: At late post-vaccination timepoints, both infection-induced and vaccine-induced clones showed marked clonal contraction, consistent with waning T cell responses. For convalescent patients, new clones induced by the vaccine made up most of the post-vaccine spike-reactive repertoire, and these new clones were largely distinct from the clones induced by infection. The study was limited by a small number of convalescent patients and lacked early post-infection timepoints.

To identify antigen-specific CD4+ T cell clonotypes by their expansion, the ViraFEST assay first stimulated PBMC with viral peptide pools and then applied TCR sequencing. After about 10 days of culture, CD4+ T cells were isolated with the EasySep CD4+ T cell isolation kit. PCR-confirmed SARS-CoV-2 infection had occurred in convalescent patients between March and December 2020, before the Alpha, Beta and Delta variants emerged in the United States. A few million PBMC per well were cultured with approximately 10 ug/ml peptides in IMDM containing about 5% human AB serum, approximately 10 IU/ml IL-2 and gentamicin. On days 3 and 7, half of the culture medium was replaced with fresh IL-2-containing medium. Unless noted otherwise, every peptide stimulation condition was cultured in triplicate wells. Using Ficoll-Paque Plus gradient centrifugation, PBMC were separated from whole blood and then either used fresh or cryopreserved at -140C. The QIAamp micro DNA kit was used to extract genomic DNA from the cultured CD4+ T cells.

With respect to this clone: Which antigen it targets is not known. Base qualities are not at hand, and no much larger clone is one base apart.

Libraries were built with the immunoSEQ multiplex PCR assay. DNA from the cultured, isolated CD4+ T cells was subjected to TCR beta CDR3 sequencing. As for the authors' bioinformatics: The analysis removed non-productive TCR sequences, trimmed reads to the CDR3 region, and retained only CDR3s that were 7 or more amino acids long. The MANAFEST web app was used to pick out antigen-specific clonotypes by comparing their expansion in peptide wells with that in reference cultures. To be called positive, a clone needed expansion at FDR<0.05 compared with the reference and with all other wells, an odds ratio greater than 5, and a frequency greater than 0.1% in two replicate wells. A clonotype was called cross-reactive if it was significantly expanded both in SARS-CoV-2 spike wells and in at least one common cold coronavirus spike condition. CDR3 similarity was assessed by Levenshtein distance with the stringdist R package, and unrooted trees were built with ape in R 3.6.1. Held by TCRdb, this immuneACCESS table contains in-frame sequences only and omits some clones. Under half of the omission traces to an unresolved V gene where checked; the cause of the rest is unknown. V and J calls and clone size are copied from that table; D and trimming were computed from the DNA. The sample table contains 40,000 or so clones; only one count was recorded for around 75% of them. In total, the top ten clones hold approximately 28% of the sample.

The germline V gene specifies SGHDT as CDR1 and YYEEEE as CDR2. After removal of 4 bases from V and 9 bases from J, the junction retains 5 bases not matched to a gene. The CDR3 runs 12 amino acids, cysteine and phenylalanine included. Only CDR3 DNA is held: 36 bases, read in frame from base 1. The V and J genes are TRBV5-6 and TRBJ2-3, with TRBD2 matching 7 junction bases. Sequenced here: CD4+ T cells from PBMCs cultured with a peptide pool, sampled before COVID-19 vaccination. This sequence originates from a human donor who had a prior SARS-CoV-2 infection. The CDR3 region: CASSGLEETQYF. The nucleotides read TGTGCCAGCAGCGGACTAGAGGAGACGCAGTATTTT.